The clone carrying this T cell receptor (beta chain) was detected only once. Its specificity is unknown. Libraries were prepared by immunoSEQ multiplex PCR; TCRdb keeps only in-frame clonotypes and omits some of them. The sample includes around 80,000 clones, more than 75% of them seen just once. V lost 4 bases, J lost 9 bases, and 16 bases lay in between. The CDR3 consists of 14 residues. The germline CDR1 and CDR2 sequences are SGHTA and FQGTGA. This entry comes from a study of T cell responses to AZD1222 COVID-19 vaccine. Findings and limits, study-wide: In a largely white British group with more females than males, clonal diversity was possibly underestimated. Baseline seropositives among AZD1222 recipients totaled only five or six. Spike-wide vaccine-associated CD4 TCRs dominated at 160-218 and 743-854. Breadth and depth of Spike-specific TCRs rose after two AZD1222 doses.

This receptor was identified in an adult in good health. The specimen was peripheral blood, collected on day 0 of AZD1222 vaccination. The V call is TRBV7-3, the J call TRBJ2-1; D possibly corresponds to TRBD2 (6 bases). CDR3 sequence (DNA): TGTGCCAGCAGCTCTATGGCGGGACCTGGTGAGCAGTTCTTC. Translation gives CASSSMAGPGEQFF.